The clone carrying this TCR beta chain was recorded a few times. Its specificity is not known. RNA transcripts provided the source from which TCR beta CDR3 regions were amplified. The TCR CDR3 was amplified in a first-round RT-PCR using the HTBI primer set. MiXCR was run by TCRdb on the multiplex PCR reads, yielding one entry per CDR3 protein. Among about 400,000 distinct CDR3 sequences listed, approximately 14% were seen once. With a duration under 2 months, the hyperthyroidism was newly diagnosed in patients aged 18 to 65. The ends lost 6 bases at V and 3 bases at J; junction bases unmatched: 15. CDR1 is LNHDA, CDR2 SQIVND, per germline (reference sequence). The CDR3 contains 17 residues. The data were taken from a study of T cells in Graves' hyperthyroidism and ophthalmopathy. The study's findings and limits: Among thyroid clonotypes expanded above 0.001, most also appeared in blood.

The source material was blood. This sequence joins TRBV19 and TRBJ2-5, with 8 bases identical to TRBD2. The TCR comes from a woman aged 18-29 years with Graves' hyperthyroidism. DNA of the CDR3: TGTGCCAGTAGGGGCGGGAGGCCCCCTTTGCCAAAAGAGACCCAGTACTTC. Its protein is CASRGGRPPLPKETQYF.